This passage covers 11 T cell receptor beta chains from one sample sequenced in a study of OX40 agonist ivuxolimab in advanced cancers. Clones were read by immunoSEQ multiplex PCR, and TCRdb kept only the in-frame ones, dropping some. The sample carries approximately 80,000 clones, 89% recorded once. Here the sequenced sample was CD4+ or CD8+ T cells sorted from blood, taken in a trial of the OX40 agonist ivuxolimab. These receptors were obtained from an adult with an advanced solid tumor such as melanoma, head and neck, liver or kidney cancer.

The genes are TRBV4-2 and TRBJ2-5, with D perhaps TRBD1 (6 bases). The V end lost 4 bases, the J end lost 3 bases, and 15 bases lay between the germline ends. This CDR3 region has 15 residues. Germline-derived CDR1 and CDR2 are LGHNA and YNFKEQ. The CDR3 sequence: CASSPLVRTEETQYF. CDR3 DNA: TGTGCCAGCAGCCCTCTAGTCCGGACAGAAGAGACCCAGTACTTC.

The rearrangement links TRBV5-1 to TRBJ2-3, with D tentatively TRBD1 or TRBD2 (6 bases each). V was clipped by 0 bases and J by 2 bases, with 16 bases between them. This CDR3 is 17 amino acids long. Per germline, CDR1 SGHRS and CDR2 YFSETQ. The CDR3 region has the DNA TGCGCCAGCAGCTTGGAGGGGGGAAACGAGTACACAGATACGCAGTATTTT. Protein sequence: CASSLEGGNEYTDTQYF. Filled out from reference TRBV5-1 and TRBJ2-3, the complete variable domain reads KAGVTQTPRYLIKTRGQQVTLSCSPISGHRSVSWYQQTPGQGLQFLFEYFSETQRNKGNFPGRFSGRQFSNSRSEMNVSTLELGDSALYLCASSLEGGNEYTDTQYFGPGTRLTVL.

The rearrangement joins TRBV7-2 to TRBJ2-1, with 9 nucleotides matching TRBD1. In germline, CDR1 is SGHTA, CDR2 FQGNSA. This CDR3 has 17 residues. Trimming at V came to 3 bases and at J to 4 bases, leaving 10 bases not matched to a gene. The CDR3 loop is CASSLRWDRATYNEQFF. The CDR3 DNA follows: TGTGCCAGCAGCTTGCGGTGGGACAGGGCGACTTACAATGAGCAGTTCTTC.

The chain couples TRBV18 to TRBJ2-5, with 8 bases matching TRBD1. The J segment lost 5 bases and the V segment lost 0 bases, leaving 8 bases of the junction unmatched. Germline CDR1 and CDR2: KGHSH and LQKENI. The CDR3 has 16 amino acids. The CDR3 region is CASSPPAQGAGETQYF. CDR3 DNA sequence: TGTGCCAGCTCACCACCCGCGCAGGGGGCTGGTGAGACCCAGTACTTC.

This clone has just one count. The chain recombines TRBV5-1 with TRBJ1-4; weak D call: TRBD1 (5 bases). The germline V gene encodes CDR1 SGHRS and CDR2 YFSETQ. This CDR3 contains 15 residues. With 0 bases removed from V and 6 bases from J, the gap between germline ends came to 12 bases. The CDR3 sequence is CASSLETAGDEKLFF. The CDR3 DNA is TGCGCCAGCAGCTTGGAGACAGCGGGGGATGAAAAACTGTTTTTT.

J is TRBJ1-4 and V is TRBV7-6; D not certain. Trimming shortened V by 5 bases and J by 7 bases, and 14 bases separated the two germline ends. CDR3 length equals 14 residues. Germline assignment: CDR1 SGHVS and CDR2 FNYEAQ. The CDR3 sequence: CASSAQSVAEKLFF. CDR3 nucleotides: TGTGCCAGCAGCGCCCAATCCGTGGCTGAAAAACTGTTTTTT.

This rearrangement joins TRBV10-2 to TRBJ2-3; a weak D match, TRBD2 (6 bases). CDR1 is WSHSY, CDR2 SAAADI, per germline. Trimming shortened V by 6 bases and J by 1 base, and 11 bases separated the two germline ends. The CDR3 consists of 14 residues. The CDR3 loop reads CASRRGRGTDTQYF. For the CDR3, the DNA is TGCGCCAGCAGACGGGGGAGAGGCACAGATACGCAGTATTTT.

The chain carries TRBV7-3 and TRBJ2-1; possibly TRBD1 or TRBD2 for D (5 bases each). Germline CDR1 and CDR2: SGHTA and FQGTGA. The CDR3 consists of 13 residues. The germline V and J ends were trimmed by 8 bases and 6 bases, with 14 bases remaining between them. CDR3 region: CASAWGSGNEQFF. The DNA of the CDR3 is TGTGCCAGCGCATGGGGGTCCGGCAATGAGCAGTTCTTC.

V and J are TRBV29-1 and TRBJ2-5; 10 positions agree with TRBD2. The trim removed 2 bases at V and 5 bases at J, leaving 2 bases unmatched. CDR1 and CDR2 from the germline V gene are SQVTM and ANQGSEA. The CDR3 length is 13 residues. In nucleotides, the CDR3 is TGCAGCGTTGAACTAGCGGGAGTGGAGACCCAGTACTTC. It yields the protein CSVELAGVETQYF.

This sequence joins TRBV10-3 and TRBJ1-2; TRBD1 matches at 8 bases. The CDR3 has 16 amino acids. Germline lookup yields CDR1 ENHRY and CDR2 SYGVKD. The ends lost 0 bases at V and 7 bases at J; junction bases unmatched: 10. CDR3 region: CAISESTRTGRGGYTF. The CDR3 bases are TGTGCCATCAGTGAGTCGACTCGGACAGGGCGGGGTGGCTACACCTTC.

This clone appeared once. The chain links TRBV9 to TRBJ1-1; D not certain. Trimming removed 4 bases at V and 1 base at J, with 11 bases between. The CDR3 runs to 14 residues. CDR1 is SGDLS and CDR2 is YYNGEE in the germline V gene. This CDR3 is CASSPRSSNTEAFF. The CDR3 DNA is TGTGCCAGCAGCCCCCGGAGTTCGAACACTGAAGCTTTCTTT.